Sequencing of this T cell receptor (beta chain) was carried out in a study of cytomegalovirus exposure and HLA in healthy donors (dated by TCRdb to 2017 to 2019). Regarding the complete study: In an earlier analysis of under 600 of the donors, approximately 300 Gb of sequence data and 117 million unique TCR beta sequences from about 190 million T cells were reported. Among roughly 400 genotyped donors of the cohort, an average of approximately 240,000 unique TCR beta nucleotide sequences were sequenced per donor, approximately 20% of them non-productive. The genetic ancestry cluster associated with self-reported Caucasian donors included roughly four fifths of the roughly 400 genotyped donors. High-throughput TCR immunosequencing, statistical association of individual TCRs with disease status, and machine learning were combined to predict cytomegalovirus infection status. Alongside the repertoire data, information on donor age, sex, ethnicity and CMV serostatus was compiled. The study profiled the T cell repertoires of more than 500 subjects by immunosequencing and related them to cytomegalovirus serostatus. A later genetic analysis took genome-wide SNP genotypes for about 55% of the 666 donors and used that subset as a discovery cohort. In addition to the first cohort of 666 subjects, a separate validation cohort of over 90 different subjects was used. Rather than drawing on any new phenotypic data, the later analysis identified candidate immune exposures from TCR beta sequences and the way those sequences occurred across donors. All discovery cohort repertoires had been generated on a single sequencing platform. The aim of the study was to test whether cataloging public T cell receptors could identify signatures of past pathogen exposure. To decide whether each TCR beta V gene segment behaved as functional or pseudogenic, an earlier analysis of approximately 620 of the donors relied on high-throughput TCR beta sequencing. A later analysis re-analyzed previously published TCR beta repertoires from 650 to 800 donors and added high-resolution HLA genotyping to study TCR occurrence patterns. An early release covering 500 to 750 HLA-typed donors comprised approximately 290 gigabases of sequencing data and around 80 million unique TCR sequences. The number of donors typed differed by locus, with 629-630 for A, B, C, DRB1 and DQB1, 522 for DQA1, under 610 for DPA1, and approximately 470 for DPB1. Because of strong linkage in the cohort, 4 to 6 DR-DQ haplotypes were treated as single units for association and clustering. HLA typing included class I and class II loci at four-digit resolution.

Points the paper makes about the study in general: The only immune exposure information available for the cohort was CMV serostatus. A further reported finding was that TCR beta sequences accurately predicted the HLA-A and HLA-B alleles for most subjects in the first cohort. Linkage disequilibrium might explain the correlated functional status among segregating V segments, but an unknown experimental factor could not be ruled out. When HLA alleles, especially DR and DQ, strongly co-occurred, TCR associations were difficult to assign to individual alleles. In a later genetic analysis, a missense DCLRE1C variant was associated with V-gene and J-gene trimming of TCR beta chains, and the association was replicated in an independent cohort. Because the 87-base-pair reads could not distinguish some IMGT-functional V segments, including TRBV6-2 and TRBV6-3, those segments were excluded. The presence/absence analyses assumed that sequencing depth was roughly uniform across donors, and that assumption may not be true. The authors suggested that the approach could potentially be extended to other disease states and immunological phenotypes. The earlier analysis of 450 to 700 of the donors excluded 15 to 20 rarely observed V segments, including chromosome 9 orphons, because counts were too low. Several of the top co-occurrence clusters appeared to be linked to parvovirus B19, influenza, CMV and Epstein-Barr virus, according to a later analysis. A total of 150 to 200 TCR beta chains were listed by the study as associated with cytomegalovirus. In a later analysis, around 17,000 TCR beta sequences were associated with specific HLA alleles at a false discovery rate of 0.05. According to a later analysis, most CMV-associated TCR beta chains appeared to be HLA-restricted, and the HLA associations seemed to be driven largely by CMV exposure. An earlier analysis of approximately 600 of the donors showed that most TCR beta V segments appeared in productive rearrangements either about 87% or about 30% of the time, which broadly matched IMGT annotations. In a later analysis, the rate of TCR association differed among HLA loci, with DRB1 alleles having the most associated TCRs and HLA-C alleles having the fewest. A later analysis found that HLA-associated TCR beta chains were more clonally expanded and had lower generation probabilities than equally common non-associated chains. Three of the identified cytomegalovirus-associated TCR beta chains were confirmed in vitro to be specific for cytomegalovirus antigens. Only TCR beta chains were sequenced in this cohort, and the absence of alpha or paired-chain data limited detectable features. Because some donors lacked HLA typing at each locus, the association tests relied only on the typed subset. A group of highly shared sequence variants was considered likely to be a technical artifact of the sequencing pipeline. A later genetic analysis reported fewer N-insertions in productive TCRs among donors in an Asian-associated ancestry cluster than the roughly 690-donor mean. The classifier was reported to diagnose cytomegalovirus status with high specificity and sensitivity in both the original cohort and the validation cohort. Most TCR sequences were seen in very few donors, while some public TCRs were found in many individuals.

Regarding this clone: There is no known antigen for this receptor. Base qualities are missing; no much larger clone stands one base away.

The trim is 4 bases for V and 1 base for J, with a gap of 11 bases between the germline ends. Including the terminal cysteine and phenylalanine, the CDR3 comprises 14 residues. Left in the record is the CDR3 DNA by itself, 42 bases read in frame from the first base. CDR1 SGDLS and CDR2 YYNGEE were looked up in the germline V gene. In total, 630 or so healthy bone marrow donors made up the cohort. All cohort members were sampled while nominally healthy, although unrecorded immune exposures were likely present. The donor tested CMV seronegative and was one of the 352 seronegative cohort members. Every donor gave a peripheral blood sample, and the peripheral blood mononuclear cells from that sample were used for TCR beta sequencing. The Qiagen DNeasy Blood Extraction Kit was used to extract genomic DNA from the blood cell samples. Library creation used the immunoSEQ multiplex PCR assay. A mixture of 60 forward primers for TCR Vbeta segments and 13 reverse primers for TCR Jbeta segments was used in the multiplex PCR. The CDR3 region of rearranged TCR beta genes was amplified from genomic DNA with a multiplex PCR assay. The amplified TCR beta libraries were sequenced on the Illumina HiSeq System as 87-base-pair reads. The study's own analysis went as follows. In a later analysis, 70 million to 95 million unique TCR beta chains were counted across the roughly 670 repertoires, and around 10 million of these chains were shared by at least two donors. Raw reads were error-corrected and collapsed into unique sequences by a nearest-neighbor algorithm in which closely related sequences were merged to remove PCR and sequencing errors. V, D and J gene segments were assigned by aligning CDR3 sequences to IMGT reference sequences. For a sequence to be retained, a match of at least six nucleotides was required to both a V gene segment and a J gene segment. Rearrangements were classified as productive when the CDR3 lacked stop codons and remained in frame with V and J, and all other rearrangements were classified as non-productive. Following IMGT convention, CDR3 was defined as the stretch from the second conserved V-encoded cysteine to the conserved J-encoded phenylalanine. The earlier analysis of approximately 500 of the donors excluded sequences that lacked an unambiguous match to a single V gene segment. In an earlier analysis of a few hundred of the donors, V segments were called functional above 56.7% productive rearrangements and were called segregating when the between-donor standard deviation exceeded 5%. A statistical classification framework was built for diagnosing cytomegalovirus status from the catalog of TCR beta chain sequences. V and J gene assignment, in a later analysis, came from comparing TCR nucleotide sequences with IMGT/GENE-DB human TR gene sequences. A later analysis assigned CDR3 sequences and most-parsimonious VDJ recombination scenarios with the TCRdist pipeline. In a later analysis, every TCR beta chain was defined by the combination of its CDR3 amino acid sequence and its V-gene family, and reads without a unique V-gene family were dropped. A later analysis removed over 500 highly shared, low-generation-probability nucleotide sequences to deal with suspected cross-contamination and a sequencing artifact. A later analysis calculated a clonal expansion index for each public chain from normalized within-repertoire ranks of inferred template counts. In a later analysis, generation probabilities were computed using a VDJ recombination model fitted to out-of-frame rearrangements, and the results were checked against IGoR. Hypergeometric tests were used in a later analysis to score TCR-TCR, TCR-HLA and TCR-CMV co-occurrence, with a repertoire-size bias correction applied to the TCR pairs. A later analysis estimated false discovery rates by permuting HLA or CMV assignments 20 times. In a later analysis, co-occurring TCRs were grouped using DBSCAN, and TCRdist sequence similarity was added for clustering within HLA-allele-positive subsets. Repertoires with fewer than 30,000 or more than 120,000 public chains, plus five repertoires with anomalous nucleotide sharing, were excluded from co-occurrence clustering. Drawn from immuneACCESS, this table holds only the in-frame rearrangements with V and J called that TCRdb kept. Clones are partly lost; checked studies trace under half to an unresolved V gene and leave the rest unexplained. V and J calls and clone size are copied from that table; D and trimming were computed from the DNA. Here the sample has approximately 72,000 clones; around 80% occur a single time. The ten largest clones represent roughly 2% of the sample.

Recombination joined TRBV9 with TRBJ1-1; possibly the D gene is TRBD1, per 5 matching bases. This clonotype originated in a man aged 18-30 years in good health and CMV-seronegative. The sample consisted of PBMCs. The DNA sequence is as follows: TGTGCCAGCAGCCAATTCACAGGGAACACTGAAGCTTTCTTT. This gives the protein CASSQFTGNTEAFF.